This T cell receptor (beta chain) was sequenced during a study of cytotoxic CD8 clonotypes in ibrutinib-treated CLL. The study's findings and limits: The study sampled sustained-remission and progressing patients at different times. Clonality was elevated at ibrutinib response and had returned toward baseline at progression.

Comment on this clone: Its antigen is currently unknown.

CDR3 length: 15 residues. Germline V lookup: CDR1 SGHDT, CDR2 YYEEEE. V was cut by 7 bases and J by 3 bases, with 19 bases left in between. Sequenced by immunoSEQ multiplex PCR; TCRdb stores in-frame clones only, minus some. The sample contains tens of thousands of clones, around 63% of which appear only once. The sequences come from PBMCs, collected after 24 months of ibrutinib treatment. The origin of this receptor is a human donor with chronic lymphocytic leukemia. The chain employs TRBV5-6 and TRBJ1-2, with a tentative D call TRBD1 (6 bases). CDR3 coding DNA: TGTGCCAGCCACCCCGCAGGGGACGGTCACTATGGCTACACCTTC. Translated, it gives CASHPAGDGHYGYTF.